These 5 T cell receptor beta chains were all obtained from the same sample, sequenced in a study of cytomegalovirus exposure and HLA in healthy donors. With 60 Vbeta and 13 Jbeta primers, the PCR was carried out. Clones were read by immunoSEQ multiplex PCR, and TCRdb kept only the in-frame ones, dropping some. The sample lists roughly 180,000 clones, around 74% occurring once. The sequencing input was PBMCs. These receptors originate from a female donor in good health and CMV-seronegative.

The chain is built from TRBV5-1 and TRBJ2-7; D unclear. Germline V gives CDR1 SGHRS, CDR2 YFSETQ. The V end was cut by 0 bases, the J end by 4 bases, with 8 bases between. This CDR3 spans 13 amino acids. The CDR3 sequence: CASSLGLLYEQYF. The CDR3 DNA reads as TGCGCCAGCAGCTTGGGACTGCTGTACGAGCAGTACTTC.

The chain links TRBV25-1 to TRBJ1-1; weak D call: TRBD1 (6 bases). Trimming removed 5 bases from V and 1 base from J, with 23 bases in between. Germline V CDR1 and CDR2: MGHDK, SYGVNS. There are 18 residues in the CDR3. The CDR3 is CASSPRGGGSSGNTEAFF. CDR3 coding DNA: TGTGCCAGCAGTCCCCGGGGAGGGGGGTCCTCTGGGAACACTGAAGCTTTCTTT.

The chain is built from TRBV2 and TRBJ2-5; 8 bases align to TRBD2. This CDR3 has 15 residues. V trimming: 7 bases; J trimming: 4 bases; junction bases outside the gene matches: 11. Germline-derived CDR1 and CDR2 are SNHLY and FYNNEI. The CDR3 is CASKPSGGPRETQYF. In DNA, the CDR3 is TGTGCCAGCAAACCTTCGGGAGGGCCGAGAGAGACCCAGTACTTC.

The table lists this clone with a count of one. The rearrangement joins TRBV7-2 to TRBJ2-7; no definite D call. V dropped 1 base and J dropped 0 bases, with 13 bases sitting between them. This CDR3 is built from 16 residues. CDR1 is SGHTA, CDR2 FQGNSA, per germline. CDR3 nucleotide sequence: TGTGCCAGCAGCTTAGATACCCACGCTAGCTCCTACGAGCAGTACTTC. This codes for CASSLDTHASSYEQYF.

The rearrangement joins TRBV4-3 to TRBJ2-1; D might be TRBD2 (6 bases). This CDR3 region has 16 residues. V was clipped by 0 bases and J by 9 bases, with 18 bases between them. Germline V lookup: CDR1 LGHNA, CDR2 YSLEER. The DNA for the CDR3 is TGCGCCAGCAGCCAAGATCCGGGACTCCGTAGAGGTGAGCAGTTCTTC. As protein: CASSQDPGLRRGEQFF.